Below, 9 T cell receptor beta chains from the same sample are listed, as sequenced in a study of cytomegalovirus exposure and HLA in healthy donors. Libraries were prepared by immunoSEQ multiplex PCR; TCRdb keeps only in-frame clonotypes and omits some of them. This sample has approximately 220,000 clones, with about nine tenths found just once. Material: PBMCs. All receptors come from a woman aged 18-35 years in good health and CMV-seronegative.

The CDR3 DNA reads TGTGCCTGTGGACAGAGCGGGAAAGGCTACACCTTC. It codes for CACGQSGKGYTF. This chain uses TRBV5-6 with TRBJ1-2; the D gene is possibly TRBD1 (6 bases). Germline V gene sequence: CDR1 SGHDT, CDR2 YYEEEE. The V and J ends lost 10 bases and 8 bases respectively, with 18 bases between them. CDR3 length: 12 residues.

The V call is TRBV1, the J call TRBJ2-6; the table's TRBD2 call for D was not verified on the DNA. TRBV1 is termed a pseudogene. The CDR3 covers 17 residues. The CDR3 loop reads CTSSQGDGGFRANVLTF. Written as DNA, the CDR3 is TGCACCAGCAGCCAGGGGGACGGGGGGTTTAGGGCCAACGTCCTGACTTTC.

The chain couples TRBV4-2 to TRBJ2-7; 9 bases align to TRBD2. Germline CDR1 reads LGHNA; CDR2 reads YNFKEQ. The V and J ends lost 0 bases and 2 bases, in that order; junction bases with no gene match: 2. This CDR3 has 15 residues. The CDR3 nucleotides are TGTGCCAGCAGCCAAGAACTAGCGGGTGCCTACGAGCAGTACTTC. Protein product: CASSQELAGAYEQYF.

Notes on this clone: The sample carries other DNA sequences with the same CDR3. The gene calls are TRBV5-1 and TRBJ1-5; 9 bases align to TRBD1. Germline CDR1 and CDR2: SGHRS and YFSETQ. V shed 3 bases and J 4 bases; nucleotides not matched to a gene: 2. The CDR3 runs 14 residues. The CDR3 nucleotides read TGCGCCAGCAGCTCGGGACAGGGAAATCAGCCCCAGCATTTT. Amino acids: CASSSGQGNQPQHF. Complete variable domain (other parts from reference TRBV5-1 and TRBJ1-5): KAGVTQTPRYLIKTRGQQVTLSCSPISGHRSVSWYQQTPGQGLQFLFEYFSETQRNKGNFPGRFSGRQFSNSRSEMNVSTLELGDSALYLCASSSGQGNQPQHFGDGTRLSIL.

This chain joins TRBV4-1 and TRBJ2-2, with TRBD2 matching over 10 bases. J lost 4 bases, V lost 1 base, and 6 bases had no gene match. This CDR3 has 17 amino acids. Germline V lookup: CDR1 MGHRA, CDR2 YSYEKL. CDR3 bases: TGCGCCAGCAGCCAAGTCTTAGCGGGAGGCCCCACCGGGGAGCTGTTTTTT. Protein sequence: CASSQVLAGGPTGELFF.

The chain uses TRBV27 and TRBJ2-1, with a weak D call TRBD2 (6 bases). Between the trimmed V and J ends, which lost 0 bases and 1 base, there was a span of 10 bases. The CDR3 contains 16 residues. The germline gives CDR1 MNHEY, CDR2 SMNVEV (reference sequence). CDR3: CASSLSAGTSYNEQFF. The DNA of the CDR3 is TGTGCCAGCAGTTTATCTGCGGGGACGTCCTACAATGAGCAGTTCTTC.

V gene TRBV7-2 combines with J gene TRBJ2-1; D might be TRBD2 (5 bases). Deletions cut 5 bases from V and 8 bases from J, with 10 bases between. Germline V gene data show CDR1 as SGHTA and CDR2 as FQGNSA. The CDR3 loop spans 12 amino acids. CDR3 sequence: CASSLIAYEQFF. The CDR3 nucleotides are TGTGCCAGCAGCCTAATAGCGTATGAGCAGTTCTTC.

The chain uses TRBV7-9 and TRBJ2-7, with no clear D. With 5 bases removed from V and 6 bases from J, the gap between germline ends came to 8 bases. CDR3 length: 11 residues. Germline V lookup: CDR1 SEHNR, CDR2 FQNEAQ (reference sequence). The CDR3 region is CASSPEVEQYF. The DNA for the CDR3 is TGTGCCAGCAGCCCAGAGGTCGAGCAGTACTTC.

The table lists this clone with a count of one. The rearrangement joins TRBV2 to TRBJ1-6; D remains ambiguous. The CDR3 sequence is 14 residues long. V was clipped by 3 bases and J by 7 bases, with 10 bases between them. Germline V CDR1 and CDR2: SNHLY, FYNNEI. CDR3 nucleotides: TGTGCCAGCAGTGATATTCCCCTCAATTCACCCCTCCACTTT. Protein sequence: CASSDIPLNSPLHF.